This TCR beta chain was obtained from a study of long-term antiretroviral therapy in people with HIV. The CDR3 contains 14 residues. Between the trimmed V and J ends, which lost 3 bases and 4 bases, there was a span of 13 bases. The germline V gene has CDR1 SGDLS and CDR2 YYNGEE. The authors ran the immunoSEQ assay, v3.0, at survey level. The repertoire was sequenced with immunoSEQ multiplex PCR; TCRdb's copy has only in-frame clones and lacks some. Among fewer than 30,000 clones listed, approximately 80% were seen once. Points on this clone: The antigen remains unidentified.

Findings and limits, study-wide: Clones that had undergone expansion before ART prevailed in the repertoire throughout all time points. The data indicate that diversity increased after ART but remained below transplant donor controls. Blood, drawn from about 2004 to 2018, may reflect older ART regimens.

The sequence was obtained from a man under 40 with HIV. V usage is TRBV9 and J usage is TRBJ1-2, with D maybe TRBD1 (5 bases). The sample in question was unsorted PBMCs, obtained almost 2.9 years after starting antiretroviral therapy. This CDR3 is CASSAMTVGYGYTF. As DNA, the CDR3 is TGTGCCAGCAGCGCTATGACAGTGGGCTATGGCTACACCTTC.